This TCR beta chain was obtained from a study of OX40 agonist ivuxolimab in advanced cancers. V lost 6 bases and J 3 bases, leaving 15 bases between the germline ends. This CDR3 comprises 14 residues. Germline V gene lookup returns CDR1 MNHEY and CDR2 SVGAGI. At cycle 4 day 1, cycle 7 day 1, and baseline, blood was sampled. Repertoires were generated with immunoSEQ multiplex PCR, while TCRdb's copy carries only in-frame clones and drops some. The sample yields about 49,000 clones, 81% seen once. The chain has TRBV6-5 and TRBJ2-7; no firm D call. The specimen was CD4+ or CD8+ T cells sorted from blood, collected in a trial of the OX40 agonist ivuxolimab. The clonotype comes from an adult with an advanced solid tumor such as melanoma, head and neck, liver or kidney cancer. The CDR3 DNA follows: TGTGCCAGCAGGGCCGACTTGAACCTCTACGAGCAGTACTTC. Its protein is CASRADLNLYEQYF.